Listed below are T cell receptor beta chains from one sample, sequenced in a study of cytomegalovirus exposure and HLA in healthy donors. Repertoires were generated with immunoSEQ multiplex PCR, while TCRdb's copy carries only in-frame clones and drops some. The table includes around 220,000 clones, roughly 83% detected once. Sequencing was done on a sample of PBMCs. Every receptor here comes from a woman in her thirties in good health and CMV-seropositive. Each CDR3 is given with its conserved first and last residue. The D gene is left open where the match is weak. Only some rows state a clone size, as once, few, many or a class for expanded clones.

TRBV12-5,NA,TRBD1,TRBJ1-5,TGTGCTAGTGGAAGGACAGGGATCTTTGATCAGCCCCAGCATTTT,CASGRTGIFDQPQHF
TRBV28,NA,NA,TRBJ2-7,TGTGCCAGCAGCCCTCCCTCTACGGGAGCCCTATACGAGCAGTACTTC,CASSPPSTGALYEQYF
TRBV27,NA,NA,TRBJ1-2,TGTGCCAGCAGTTTCCGTGGCGGCTCCTTCTCCTATGGCTACACCTTC,CASSFRGGSFSYGYTF
TRBV28,NA,TRBD2,TRBJ2-3,TGTGCCAGCAGTTCGGGACTAGCGGGAGGTATAGATACGCAGTATTTT,CASSSGLAGGIDTQYF
TRBV10-1,few,NA,TRBJ2-1,TGCGCCAGCAGTGATAGCCCTAGCTCCTACAATGAGCAGTTCTTC,CASSDSPSSYNEQFF
TRBV29-1,NA,NA,TRBJ2-7,TGCAGCGTCGGGGACTTGAGCTACGAGCAGTACTTC,CSVGDLSYEQYF
TRBV27,NA,TRBD1,TRBJ2-7,TGTGCCAGCAGTCTGACAGGGGGCGCATCCTACGAGCAGTACTTC,CASSLTGGASYEQYF
TRBV5-1,NA,NA,TRBJ2-2,TGCGCCAGCGGGGGGCAATTTTCCCGGGCCGGGGAGCTGTTTTTT,CASGGQFSRAGELFF
TRBV5-6,NA,NA,TRBJ2-1,TGTGCCAGCAGCTTGGATAATGAGCAGTTCTTC,CASSLDNEQFF
TRBV18,NA,NA,TRBJ1-2,TGTGCCAGCTCAGCGGATCTCGCCCCTAACTATGGCTACACCTTC,CASSADLAPNYGYTF
TRBV13,NA,NA,TRBJ2-5,TGTGCCAGCGGCTACCGGGAGACCCAGTACTTC,CASGYRETQYF
TRBV6-6,NA,NA,TRBJ2-1,TGTGCCAGCAGTTACCGTCCAGTAGATGAGCAGTTCTTC,CASSYRPVDEQFF
TRBV19,NA,NA,TRBJ1-2,TGTGCCAGTAGTATTTACGGCAGGGACTATGGCTACACCTTC,CASSIYGRDYGYTF
TRBV2,NA,TRBD2,TRBJ2-3,TGTGCCAGCAGTGCCGGGACTAGTCTTCTTGAAGATACGCAGTATTTT,CASSAGTSLLEDTQYF
TRBV5-4,NA,TRBD2,TRBJ2-3,TGTGCCAGCAGCAGGGGACTAGCGACAGATACGCAGTATTTT,CASSRGLATDTQYF
TRBV7-2,NA,NA,TRBJ2-2,TGTGCCAGCAGCTTAGCCCTAGCGTACACCGGGGAGCTGTTTTTT,CASSLALAYTGELFF
TRBV9,NA,NA,TRBJ1-5,TGTGCCAGCAGCCCCCTACAGGACGACAATCAGCCCCAGCATTTT,CASSPLQDDNQPQHF
TRBV29-1,NA,NA,TRBJ1-1,TGCAGCGTCCTACAGCTACTGAACACTGAAGCTTTCTTT,CSVLQLLNTEAFF
TRBV30,NA,NA,TRBJ1-2,TGTGCCGGTGACGGAAGCTTTTATGGCTACACCTTC,CAGDGSFYGYTF
TRBV29-1,NA,TRBD1,TRBJ2-3,TGCAGCGCTGGAGGGGACAGGGCCACAGATACGCAGTATTTT,CSAGGDRATDTQYF
TRBV4-2,NA,NA,TRBJ1-1,TGTGCCAGCAGCCAAGATTTCCGGGCGCAAGCCCCGGCTTTCTTT,CASSQDFRAQAPAFF
TRBV7-8,NA,NA,TRBJ1-1,TGTGCCAGCAGCTTAGCGGGCGTAATGAACACTGAAGCTTTCTTT,CASSLAGVMNTEAFF
TRBV28,NA,NA,TRBJ1-2,TGTGCCAGCATGGGGGGGAAGGACTATGGCTACACCTTC,CASMGGKDYGYTF
TRBV4-2,NA,TRBD1,TRBJ2-3,TGTGCCAGCAGCCAAGCAGGGGGAGCCACAGATACGCAGTATTTT,CASSQAGGATDTQYF
TRBV9,NA,NA,TRBJ2-1,TGTGCCAGCACCCCGGTAACCACCTCCTACAATGAGCAGTTCTTC,CASTPVTTSYNEQFF
TRBV27,NA,TRBD2,TRBJ2-7,TGTGCCAGCAGTCTGACTAGCGGGTACGAGCAGTACTTC,CASSLTSGYEQYF
TRBV6-5,NA,NA,TRBJ2-2,TGTGCCTCAAGACTAGGGTCGAACACCGGGGAGCTGTTTTTT,CASRLGSNTGELFF
TRBV9,NA,NA,TRBJ1-1,TGTGCCAGCAGCGCGAGTGGTACGAACACTGAAGCTTTCTTT,CASSASGTNTEAFF
TRBV27,NA,TRBD2,TRBJ2-1,TGTGCCAGCAGCCCGCGAGTAGCGGGAGCTGGCAATGAGCAGTTCTTC,CASSPRVAGAGNEQFF
TRBV9,once,TRBD2,TRBJ2-2,TGTGCCAGCAGCGTAGATTCGAGCGGGGGTTACACCGGGGAGCTGTTTTTT,CASSVDSSGGYTGELFF
TRBV29-1,NA,NA,TRBJ1-2,TGCAGCGTTAAAAGGGAAGGGAGAGGCTACACCTTC,CSVKREGRGYTF